This T cell receptor beta chain came from a study of blood T cell repertoires in COVID-19. Assay used: immunoSEQ multiplex PCR; TCRdb lists only in-frame clones, some missing. The data contain a few hundred thousand clones, less than 90% of them seen just once; the ten biggest clones take up about 6.6%. The trim removed 5 bases at V and 3 bases at J, leaving 9 bases unmatched. The CDR3 is 17 amino acids. Germline-derived CDR1 and CDR2 are MNHNY and SVGAGI (reference sequence). The TCR comes from a woman in her 40s who had recovered from COVID-19. The sequencing input was PBMCs or T cells enriched from blood (not recorded which). The J gene is TRBJ2-7, the V gene TRBV6-6; 14 bases map to TRBD2. The CDR3 sequence: CASSPLPGTSGSYEQYV. In DNA, the CDR3 is TGTGCCAGCAGTCCTTTACCCGGGACTAGCGGGAGCTACGAGCAGTACGTC.